This T cell receptor (beta chain) was profiled in a study of blood T cell repertoires in COVID-19. Study summary: The origin of the acute and convalescent COVID-19 samples was the United States, Italy and Spain. The analysed material was cDNA or gDNA that came from T cells, B-cell-depleted T cells, or PBMCs.

V gave up 3 bases and J gave up 0 bases, with 9 bases separating them. Germline V lookup: CDR1 SGHVS, CDR2 FNYEAQ. The CDR3 sequence is 15 residues long. Original methodology: Reference gene primer amplification gave nucleated cell count estimates. Sequencing was performed with immunoSEQ multiplex PCR; in TCRdb, only in-frame clones are kept and a portion is missing. The V and J calls and the clone size are those of that table, but D and trimming were determined from the DNA. The sample shows approximately 220,000 clones, 80% to 90% of them seen only once. The chain uses TRBV7-6 and TRBJ1-3, with a tentative D call TRBD1 (6 bases). The sample was peripheral blood. The TCR comes from an older woman with acute or convalescent COVID-19. The CDR3 DNA reads TGTGCCAGCAGCTTCGGACAGCGCTCTGGAAACACCATATATTTT. Translated, it gives CASSFGQRSGNTIYF.